These 15 T cell receptor beta chains share one sample of origin, sequenced in a study of a mutant IDH1 vaccine in newly diagnosed glioma. Some clones are missing from TCRdb's copy, which holds only in-frame ones; the method was immunoSEQ multiplex PCR. The table lists tens of thousands of clones, 91% of them singletons, with 2.6% in the top ten. Time point here: baseline, week 1 (first vaccination visit). Treatment noted: pre-vaccination baseline after standard-of-care therapy. The material was PBMCs, obtained from a glioma patient treated with radiotherapy, temozolomide or both. These receptors all come from a man in his fifties with glioma.

The chain has TRBV19 and TRBJ1-6; D call uncertain. Trimming took off 7 bases at V and 2 bases at J, with 6 bases between the two ends. The germline CDR1 and CDR2 sequences are LNHDA and SQIVND (reference sequence). CDR3 length: 13 residues. CDR3 sequence: CASTGPYNSPLHF. As DNA, the CDR3 is TGTGCCAGTACTGGTCCCTATAATTCACCCCTCCACTTT.

The chain couples TRBV9 to TRBJ2-2; TRBD2 matches 8 bases. The CDR3 is 14 amino acids. V was pared by 2 bases and J by 8 bases, with 5 bases of the junction left unmatched. Germline-derived CDR1 and CDR2 are SGDLS and YYNGEE. Here the CDR3 reads CASSVGGGPGELFF. Here the CDR3 DNA reads TGTGCCAGCAGCGTCGGCGGGGGGCCAGGGGAGCTGTTTTTT.

The V call is TRBV2, the J call TRBJ2-7; D is unclear. The germline gives CDR1 SNHLY, CDR2 FYNNEI. Trimming stripped 3 bases from V and 6 bases from J, with 9 bases between. This CDR3 is 12 amino acids long. In DNA form, the CDR3 reads TGTGCCAGCAGTGACCTGAACCTCGAGCAGTACTTC. Translating it yields CASSDLNLEQYF.

The chain couples TRBV11-2 to TRBJ2-3; 9 bases map to TRBD2. V lost 5 bases and J lost 7; bases outside the gene matches: 10. Looked up from germline, CDR1 is SGHAT and CDR2 is FQNNGV. CDR3 length equals 15 residues. In DNA form, the CDR3 reads TGTGCCAGCAGCCCCGGGACTAGCAAAGGAAATACGCAGTATTTT. It translates to CASSPGTSKGNTQYF.

The V call is TRBV5-6, the J call TRBJ2-1; tentatively, D is TRBD2 (5 bases). Germline loops: CDR1 SGHDT, CDR2 YYEEEE. Trimming took 5 bases from V and 7 from J, leaving 16 bases between them. This CDR3 has 14 amino acids. The CDR3 DNA sequence: TGTGCCAGCAGGGGTGCGGGTAGAATAAATGAGCAGTTCTTC. Translating it yields CASRGAGRINEQFF.

The chain recombines TRBV4-2 with TRBJ2-5, with D possibly matching TRBD1 (6 bases). The J call may be incorrect, as the DNA end agrees better with TRBJ2-7. This CDR3 is built from 15 residues. Per the germline V gene, CDR1 is LGHNA and CDR2 is YNFKEQ. The CDR3 region has the DNA TGTGCCAGCAGCCAAGAGGTCAACAGGGCAGACGAGCAGTACTTC. This codes for CASSQEVNRADEQYF.

The chain couples TRBV5-6 to TRBJ2-3; possibly TRBD2 for D (7 bases). The CDR3 spans 13 residues. Germline CDR1 reads SGHDT; CDR2 reads YYEEEE. With 2 bases removed from V and 4 bases from J, the gap between germline ends came to 8 bases. The CDR3 here is CASSLGGADTQYF. CDR3 DNA sequence: TGTGCCAGCAGCTTAGGGGGGGCAGATACGCAGTATTTT.

This chain joins TRBV7-9 and TRBJ2-2; D possibly corresponds to TRBD2 (5 bases). Between the trimmed V and J ends, which lost 7 bases and 0 bases, there was a span of 18 bases. This CDR3 has 17 residues. The germline gives CDR1 SEHNR, CDR2 FQNEAQ (reference sequence). The CDR3 spells CASTPRGVGTNTGELFF. The CDR3 DNA reads as TGTGCCAGCACCCCACGGGGTGTGGGGACGAACACCGGGGAGCTGTTTTTT.

The V and J genes are TRBV7-2 and TRBJ1-2, with D maybe TRBD1 (6 bases). The V end was cut by 4 bases, the J end by 3 bases, with 12 bases between. The CDR3 is 14 amino acids. Germline CDR1 is SGHTA and CDR2 is FQGNSA. The CDR3 nucleotides are TGTGCCAGCAGCTCCCCGACAGGTGACTATGGCTACACCTTC. As protein: CASSSPTGDYGYTF.

The chain recombines TRBV7-9 with TRBJ1-2; D not certain. V was shortened by 5 bases and J by 4 bases, with 11 bases between the two germline ends. The germline V gene encodes CDR1 SEHNR and CDR2 FQNEAQ (reference sequence). The CDR3 sequence is 13 residues long. CDR3 in amino acids: CASSLDLAYGYTF. CDR3 nucleotides: TGTGCCAGCAGCCTGGATTTGGCCTATGGCTACACCTTC.

This clone was seen a handful of times. The chain employs TRBV2 and TRBJ1-5, with D uncertain. The CDR3 runs to 12 residues. V lost 9 bases and J lost 3, with 9 bases in between. Germline V CDR1 and CDR2: SNHLY, FYNNEI. The DNA of the CDR3 is TGTGCCAGTGACGGAGACAATCAGCCCCAGCATTTT. It translates to CASDGDNQPQHF.

The V and J genes are TRBV7-2 and TRBJ1-4; a possible D gene is TRBD1 (5 bases). V lost 2 bases and J 7 bases, leaving 8 bases between the germline ends. The CDR3 spans 13 residues. The germline gives CDR1 SGHTA, CDR2 FQGNSA. The CDR3 is CASSLTGREKLFF. The DNA of the CDR3 is TGTGCCAGCAGCTTAACAGGACGTGAAAAACTGTTTTTT.

The V and J genes are TRBV27 and TRBJ1-2, with TRBD1 identical over 9 bases. The length of the CDR3 is 15 residues. Germline values: CDR1 MNHEY, CDR2 SMNVEV (reference sequence). V shed 4 bases and J 3 bases; nucleotides not matched to a gene: 6. CDR3 nucleotides: TGTGCCAGCAGTTACGGGACAGGGATCGACTATGGCTACACCTTC. It translates to CASSYGTGIDYGYTF.

This chain connects TRBV9 to TRBJ2-7, with 10 bases identical to TRBD1. Germline V gene sequence: CDR1 SGDLS, CDR2 YYNGEE. The CDR3 runs 17 residues. J was trimmed by 4 bases and V by 3 bases; bases with no gene match: 13. CDR3 nucleotide sequence: TGTGCCAGCAGCGGCGGGACCGACAGGGGGCAGGCTTACGAGCAGTACTTC. Protein sequence: CASSGGTDRGQAYEQYF.

The J gene is TRBJ2-1, the V gene TRBV10-3; 14 bases fit TRBD2. There are 15 residues in the CDR3. CDR1 is ENHRY and CDR2 is SYGVKD in the germline V gene. Trimming at V came to 8 bases and at J to 6 bases, leaving 6 bases not matched to a gene. CDR3 DNA sequence: TGTGCCATCGGAGATGGACTAGCGGGAGGCAATGAGCAGTTCTTC. It encodes CAIGDGLAGGNEQFF.